One and the same sample provided the 20 T cell receptor beta chains below, sequenced in a study of blood T cell repertoires in COVID-19. Here immunoSEQ multiplex PCR was the method, and the copy in TCRdb shows in-frame clones only, minus some. In the table there are 130,000 to 150,000 clones, around 78% of which are singletons. Sequencing used peripheral blood. The receptor source for this set is a woman aged 60-75 years with acute or convalescent COVID-19.

The rearrangement links TRBV19 to TRBJ1-1; TRBD1 might be the D (5 bases). This CDR3 has 15 residues. V lost 3 bases and J lost 2, with 13 bases in between. Germline CDR1 reads LNHDA; CDR2 reads SQIVND (reference sequence). CDR3 amino acids: CASSMTGGANTEAFF. CDR3 sequence (DNA): TGTGCCAGTAGTATGACGGGAGGGGCCAACACTGAAGCTTTCTTT.

This chain joins TRBV7-9 and TRBJ1-2, with D possibly TRBD1 on 6 matching bases. V was trimmed by 2 bases and J by 7 bases, leaving 17 bases between them. This CDR3 comprises 15 residues. Germline CDR1 is SEHNR and CDR2 is FQNEAQ (reference sequence). The DNA of the CDR3 is TGTGCCAGCAGCTTATTAACAGCGTCCAGGGGTGGCTACACCTTC. It is translated as CASSLLTASRGGYTF.

Written as DNA, the CDR3 is TGTGCCAGCAGCGTAGCTAGCGGGAGTAGGGATGAGCAGTTCTTC. Translated, it gives CASSVASGSRDEQFF. The chain is built from TRBV9 and TRBJ2-1; 10 nucleotides match TRBD2. The germline gives CDR1 SGDLS, CDR2 YYNGEE. The ends lost 0 bases at V and 8 bases at J; junction bases unmatched: 5. The CDR3 extends over 15 amino acids. Combining the CDR3 with reference TRBV9 and TRBJ2-1 gives the whole variable domain DSGVTQTPKHLITATGQRVTLRCSPRSGDLSVYWYQQSLDQGLQFLIQYYNGEERAKGNILERFSAQQFPDLHSELNLSSLELGDSALYFCASSVASGSRDEQFFGPGTRLTVL.

This chain joins TRBV25-1 and TRBJ1-1; the D gene is possibly TRBD1 (5 bases). Germline V gives CDR1 MGHDK, CDR2 SYGVNS. The CDR3 has 13 residues. V dropped 7 bases and J dropped 4 bases, with 13 bases sitting between them. The CDR3 reads CASTLGLTTEAFF. DNA of the CDR3: TGTGCCAGCACCTTGGGACTGACCACTGAAGCTTTCTTT. The entire variable domain, with the rest obtained from reference TRBV25-1 and TRBJ1-1, is as follows: EADIYQTPRYLVIGTGKKITLECSQTMGHDKMYWYQQDPGMELHLIHYSYGVNSTEKGDLSSESTVSRIRTEHFPLTLESARPSHTSQYLCASTLGLTTEAFFGQGTRLTVV.

This rearrangement joins TRBV5-6 to TRBJ1-2; 8 bases are shared with TRBD1. Looked up from germline, CDR1 is SGHDT and CDR2 is YYEEEE. The CDR3 runs 16 residues. Trimming removed 2 bases from V and 7 bases from J; junction bases left unmatched: 13. The CDR3 protein is CASSLGPTGGYGGYTF. The CDR3 region has the DNA TGTGCCAGCAGCTTAGGTCCTACAGGGGGATACGGTGGCTACACCTTC.

The V call is TRBV11-2, the J call TRBJ2-1; the D gene is possibly TRBD2 (5 bases). Germline CDR1 reads SGHAT; CDR2 reads FQNNGV. Trimming took off 0 bases at V and 7 bases at J, with 25 bases between the two ends. The CDR3 covers 19 residues. This CDR3 reads CASSLDRAGIPQERNEQFF. The CDR3 DNA reads TGTGCCAGCAGCTTAGATCGAGCCGGGATCCCTCAGGAAAGGAATGAGCAGTTCTTC. The full variable domain, with the rest looked up from reference TRBV11-2 and TRBJ2-1, is EAGVAQSPRYKIIEKRQSVAFWCNPISGHATLYWYQQILGQGPKLLIQFQNNGVVDDSQLPKDRFSAERLKGVDSTLKIQPAKLEDSAVYLCASSLDRAGIPQERNEQFFGPGTRLTVL.

The V call is TRBV7-9, the J call TRBJ2-7; 9 nucleotides line up with TRBD1. Per germline, CDR1 SEHNR and CDR2 FQNEAQ (reference sequence). The V and J ends lost 3 bases and 5 bases, in that order; junction bases with no gene match: 5. CDR3 size: 14 residues. Here the CDR3 DNA reads TGTGCCAGCAGCTTGGGACAGGGTAACCACGAGCAGTACTTC. Translation gives CASSLGQGNHEQYF.

The V and J genes are TRBV5-1 and TRBJ2-1, with 11 bases lining up with TRBD1. V lost 4 bases, J lost 7 bases, and 7 bases stayed unmatched. The CDR3 totals 15 residues. The germline CDR1 and CDR2 sequences are SGHRS and YFSETQ. The CDR3 here is CASSKGQGAWNEQFF. As DNA, the CDR3 is TGCGCCAGCAGCAAAGGACAGGGGGCGTGGAATGAGCAGTTCTTC.

The CDR3 nucleotides read TGTGCCAGCAACGGGAACTATGGCTACACCTTC. As protein: CASNGNYGYTF. This chain uses TRBV2 with TRBJ1-2, with unresolved D. This CDR3 contains 11 residues. CDR1 and CDR2 (germline): SNHLY, FYNNEI. The V end was cut by 7 bases, the J end by 2 bases, with 5 bases between.

This chain uses TRBV5-4 with TRBJ2-2, with a possible D match to TRBD2 (5 bases). Germline V lookup: CDR1 SGHNT, CDR2 YYREEE (reference sequence). The CDR3 has 16 amino acids. Trimming took 1 base from V and 1 from J, leaving 11 bases between them. CDR3 sequence reads: CASSLSGSVNTGELFF. CDR3 in DNA: TGTGCCAGCAGCTTGTCGGGGAGTGTGAACACCGGGGAGCTGTTTTTT.

This rearrangement joins TRBV1 to TRBJ2-1; the table's D call, TRBD1, was not checked against the DNA. TRBV1 is a pseudogene segment. The CDR3 covers 16 residues. The CDR3: CTSSQAPGQGYNEQFF. Written as DNA, the CDR3 is TGCACCAGCAGCCAAGCCCCGGGACAGGGGTACAATGAGCAGTTCTTC.

This sequence joins TRBV9 and TRBJ2-3, with 8 bases identical to TRBD2. Looked up from germline, CDR1 is SGDLS and CDR2 is YYNGEE. The CDR3 runs to 16 residues. The V and J ends lost 4 bases and 3 bases, in that order; junction bases with no gene match: 10. CDR3 region: CASSPLSGSPTDTQYF. As DNA, the CDR3 is TGTGCCAGCAGCCCCCTAAGCGGGAGTCCGACAGATACGCAGTATTTT.

The V and J genes are TRBV7-2 and TRBJ1-2; tentatively, D is TRBD1 (5 bases). Between the trimmed V and J ends, which lost 0 bases and 6 bases, there was a span of 11 bases. The CDR3 spans 14 residues. The germline gives CDR1 SGHTA, CDR2 FQGNSA. As DNA, the CDR3 is TGTGCCAGCAGCTTAGCGGCCAAGGGGCATGGCTACACCTTC. Its protein is CASSLAAKGHGYTF.

The chain joins TRBV4-1 to TRBJ2-2; weak D call: TRBD2 (5 bases). The germline CDR1 and CDR2 sequences are MGHRA and YSYEKL. The CDR3 is 16 residues long. The ends were cut back, 0 bases at V and 2 bases at J, with 10 bases in the middle. The CDR3 protein is CASSQDRGLNTGELFF. CDR3 nucleotide sequence: TGCGCCAGCAGCCAAGATCGGGGTCTTAACACCGGGGAGCTGTTTTTT.

This clone was observed a handful of times. Other nucleotide sequences in the sample specify the same CDR3. This chain uses TRBV30 with TRBJ1-1; D not resolved. Trimming left V 4 bases short and J 0 bases short, with 3 bases between. The CDR3 has 11 amino acids. The V gene's germline CDR1 is GTSNPN and CDR2 SVGIG (reference sequence). CDR3 amino acids: CAWTVNTEAFF. The CDR3 DNA sequence: TGTGCCTGGACGGTGAACACTGAAGCTTTCTTT.

This chain joins TRBV6-2 or TRBV6-3 and TRBJ2-1; 11 nucleotides line up with TRBD2. Germline values: CDR1 MNHEY, CDR2 SVGEGT. V dropped 3 bases and J dropped 6; count of bases not matched to a gene: 4. This CDR3 comprises 15 residues. The CDR3: CASSYILAGANEQFF. CDR3 sequence (DNA): TGTGCCAGCAGTTATATACTAGCGGGAGCCAATGAGCAGTTCTTC.

This chain connects TRBV23-1 to TRBJ1-3; D uncertain. TRBV23-1 is an open reading frame, and its role is uncertain. The V gene lost 2 bases and the J gene lost 3 bases, with 11 bases spanning the gap. This CDR3 has 15 residues. The CDR3 nucleotides are TGCGCCAGCAGTCAACGGGGTTTCCTTGGAAACACCATATATTTT. Protein: CASSQRGFLGNTIYF.

The CDR3 sequence is CAWSPQQGPQYF. The CDR3 nucleotides read TGTGCCTGGAGCCCCCAACAGGGGCCGCAGTACTTC. This chain joins TRBV30 and TRBJ2-7; 7 bases align to TRBD1. This CDR3 spans 12 amino acids. The germline V gene has CDR1 GTSNPN and CDR2 SVGIG (reference sequence). V shed 3 bases, J shed 9 bases, and the junction held 8 bases outside the gene matches.

The chain combines TRBV6-5 with TRBJ1-1; D not resolved. Trimming took off 6 bases at V and 1 base at J, with 9 bases between the two ends. This CDR3 spans 13 amino acids. Germline loops: CDR1 MNHEY, CDR2 SVGAGI. CDR3 amino acids: CASSYTENTEAFF. In nucleotides, the CDR3 is TGTGCCAGCAGCTATACAGAGAACACTGAAGCTTTCTTT.

The V and J genes are TRBV6-6 and TRBJ1-1; D gene ambiguous. Germline CDR1 and CDR2: MNHNY and SVGAGI (reference sequence). Trimming shortened V by 2 bases and J by 0 bases, and 13 bases separated the two germline ends. The CDR3 length is 16 residues. The CDR3 protein is CASSYPSGALNTEAFF. DNA of the CDR3: TGTGCCAGCAGTTACCCCAGCGGTGCACTGAACACTGAAGCTTTCTTT.